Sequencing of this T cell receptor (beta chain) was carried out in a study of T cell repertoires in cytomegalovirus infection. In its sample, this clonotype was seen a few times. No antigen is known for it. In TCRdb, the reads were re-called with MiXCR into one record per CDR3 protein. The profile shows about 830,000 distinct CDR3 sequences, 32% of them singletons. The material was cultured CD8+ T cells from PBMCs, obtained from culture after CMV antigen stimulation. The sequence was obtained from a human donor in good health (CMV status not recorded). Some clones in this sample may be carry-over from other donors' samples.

CDR3 coding DNA: TGTGCCAGCAGTTACCCATCAGAAGAGACCCAGTACTTC. It encodes CASSYPSEETQYF. The J gene is TRBJ2-5, the V gene TRBV6-6; no firm D call. The CDR3 has 13 amino acids. CDR1 is MNHNY, CDR2 SVGAGI, per germline (reference sequence). Between the trimmed V and J ends, which lost 2 bases and 3 bases, there was a span of 7 bases.